The source of this T cell receptor beta chain is a study of CD8 T cells in Susac syndrome. Random hexamers were used to reverse transcribe an amount of roughly 0.45 to 1 ug RNA. One entry per CDR3 protein, called by TCRdb with MiXCR from the immunoSEQ multiplex PCR reads. In the table there are about 300,000 distinct CDR3 sequences, 65% to 90% of which are singletons. This clonotype appeared a few times. The CDR3 runs 13 residues. Trimming removed 2 bases from V and 6 bases from J, with 11 bases in between. In germline, CDR1 is MNHEY, CDR2 SMNVEV (reference sequence). This chain joins TRBV27 and TRBJ2-7; D is possibly TRBD2 (5 bases). The TCR was taken from a human donor with multiple sclerosis. Input material: CD8+ T cells from PBMCs. The CDR3 loop is CASSLGPRGEQYF. The DNA of the CDR3 is TGTGCCAGCAGTTTAGGGCCTCGGGGCGAGCAGTACTTC.